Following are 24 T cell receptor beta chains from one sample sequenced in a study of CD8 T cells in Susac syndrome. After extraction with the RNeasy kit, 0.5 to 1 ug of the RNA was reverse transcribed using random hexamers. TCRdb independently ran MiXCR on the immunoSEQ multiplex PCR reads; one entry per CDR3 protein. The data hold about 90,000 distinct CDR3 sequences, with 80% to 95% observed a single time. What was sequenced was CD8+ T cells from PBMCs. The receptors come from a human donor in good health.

The CDR3, as DNA: TGTGCCAGCAGCCAAGTTCTAGCGGGGGGGCTAAATGAGCAGTTCTTC. It specifies CASSQVLAGGLNEQFF. The chain has TRBV3-1 and TRBJ2-1, with 12 nucleotides matching TRBD2. Germline loops: CDR1 LGHDT, CDR2 YNNKEL (reference sequence). This CDR3 is built from 16 residues. The junction had 5 bases not matched to a gene; V was cut back by 1 base and J by 7 bases.

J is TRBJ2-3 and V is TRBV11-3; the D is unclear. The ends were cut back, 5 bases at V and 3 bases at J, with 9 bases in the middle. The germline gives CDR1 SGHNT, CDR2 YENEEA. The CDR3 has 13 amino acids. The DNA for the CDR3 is TGTGCCAGCAGCCGTTCTGTAACAGATACGCAGTATTTT. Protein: CASSRSVTDTQYF. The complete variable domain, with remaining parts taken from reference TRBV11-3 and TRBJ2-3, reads EAGVVQSPRYKIIEKKQPVAFWCNPISGHNTLYWYLQNLGQGPELLIRYENEEAVDDSQLPKDRFSAERLKGVDSTLKIQPAELGDSAVYLCASSRSVTDTQYFGPGTRLTVL.

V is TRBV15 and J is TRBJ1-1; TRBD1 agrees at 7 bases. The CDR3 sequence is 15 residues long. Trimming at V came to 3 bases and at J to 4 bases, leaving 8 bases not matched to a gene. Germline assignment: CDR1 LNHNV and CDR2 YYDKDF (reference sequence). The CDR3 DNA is TGTGCCACCAGCAGTTACAGGGGAGTGAGCACTGAAGCTTTCTTT. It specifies CATSSYRGVSTEAFF.

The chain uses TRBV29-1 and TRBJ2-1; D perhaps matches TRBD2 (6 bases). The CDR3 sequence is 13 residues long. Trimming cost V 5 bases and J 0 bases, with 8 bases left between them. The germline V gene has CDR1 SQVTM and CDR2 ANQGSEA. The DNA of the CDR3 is TGCAGCGTTCTGGGAGGCTCCTACAATGAGCAGTTCTTC. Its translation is CSVLGGSYNEQFF.

In DNA, the CDR3 is TGTGCCAGTAGTATCTCCCTTGAGCCCATGAACACTGAAGCTTTCTTT. The encoded protein is CASSISLEPMNTEAFF. The rearrangement uses TRBV19 and TRBJ1-1; no firm D call. The CDR3 spans 16 residues. The germline V gene has CDR1 LNHDA and CDR2 SQIVND (reference sequence). V lost 3 bases, J lost 0 bases, and 14 bases lay in between.

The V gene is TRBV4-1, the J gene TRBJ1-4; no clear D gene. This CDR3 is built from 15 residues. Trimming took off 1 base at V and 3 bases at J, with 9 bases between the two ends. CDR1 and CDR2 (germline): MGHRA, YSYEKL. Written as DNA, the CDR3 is TGCGCCAGCAGCCAAGGCACGCAGGCTAATGAAAAACTGTTTTTT. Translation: CASSQGTQANEKLFF.

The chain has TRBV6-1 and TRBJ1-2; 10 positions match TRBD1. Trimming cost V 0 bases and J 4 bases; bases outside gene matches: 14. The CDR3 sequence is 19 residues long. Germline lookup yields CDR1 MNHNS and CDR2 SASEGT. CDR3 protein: CASSEAPGTGVWDVYGYTF. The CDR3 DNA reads TGTGCCAGCAGTGAAGCCCCCGGGACAGGGGTGTGGGATGTCTATGGCTACACCTTC.

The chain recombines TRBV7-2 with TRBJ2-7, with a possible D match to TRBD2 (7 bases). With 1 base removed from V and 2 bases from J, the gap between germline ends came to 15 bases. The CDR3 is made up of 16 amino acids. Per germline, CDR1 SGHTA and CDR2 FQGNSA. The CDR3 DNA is TGTGCCAGCAGCTTAGTAGGGGGGGACGGTACCTACGAGCAGTACTTC. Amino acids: CASSLVGGDGTYEQYF.

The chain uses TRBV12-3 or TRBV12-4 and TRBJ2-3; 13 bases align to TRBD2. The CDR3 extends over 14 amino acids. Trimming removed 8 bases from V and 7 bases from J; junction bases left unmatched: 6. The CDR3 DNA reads TGTGCCAGCGGACCGGGACTAGCGGGGAATACGCAGTATTTT. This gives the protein CASGPGLAGNTQYF.

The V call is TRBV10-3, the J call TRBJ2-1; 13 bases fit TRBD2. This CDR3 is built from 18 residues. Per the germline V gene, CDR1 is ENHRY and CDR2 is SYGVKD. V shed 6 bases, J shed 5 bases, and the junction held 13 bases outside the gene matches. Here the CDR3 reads CAIRETSGGAGRHNEQFF. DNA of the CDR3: TGTGCCATCAGGGAAACTAGCGGGGGGGCCGGGCGCCACAATGAGCAGTTCTTC.

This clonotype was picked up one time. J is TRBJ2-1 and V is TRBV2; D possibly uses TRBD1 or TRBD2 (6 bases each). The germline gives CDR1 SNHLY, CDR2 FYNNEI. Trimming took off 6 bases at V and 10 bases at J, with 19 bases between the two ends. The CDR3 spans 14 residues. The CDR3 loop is CASRAPGDTKEQFF. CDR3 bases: TGTGCCAGCAGAGCCCCGGGGGACACGAAGGAGCAGTTCTTC.

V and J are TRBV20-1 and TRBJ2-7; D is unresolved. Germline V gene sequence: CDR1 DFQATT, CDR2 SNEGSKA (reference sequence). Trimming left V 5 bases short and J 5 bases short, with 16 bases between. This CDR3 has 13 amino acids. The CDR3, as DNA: TGCAGTGCTTCGGACGCACGGTGGGACGAGCAGTACTTC. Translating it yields CSASDARWDEQYF.

CDR3 protein: CSARPSVNANTGELFF. Written as DNA, the CDR3 is TGCAGTGCTAGACCCTCGGTTAACGCGAACACCGGGGAGCTGTTTTTT. The chain recombines TRBV20-1 with TRBJ2-2; no clear D gene. Germline-derived CDR1 and CDR2 are DFQATT and SNEGSKA (reference sequence). With 2 bases removed from V and 0 bases from J, the gap between germline ends came to 13 bases. This CDR3 spans 16 amino acids.

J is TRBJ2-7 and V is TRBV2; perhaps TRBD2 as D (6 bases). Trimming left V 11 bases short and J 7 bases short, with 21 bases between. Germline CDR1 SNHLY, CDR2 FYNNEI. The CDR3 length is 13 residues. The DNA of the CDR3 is TGTGCCGGGGGACCGGGGGACGCAGAAGAGCAGTACTTC. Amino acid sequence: CAGGPGDAEEQYF.

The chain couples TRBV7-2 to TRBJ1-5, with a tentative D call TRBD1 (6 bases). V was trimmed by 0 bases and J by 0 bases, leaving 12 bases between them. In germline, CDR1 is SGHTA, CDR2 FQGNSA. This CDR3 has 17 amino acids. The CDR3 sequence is CASSLARTAYSNQPQHF. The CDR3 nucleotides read TGTGCCAGCAGCTTAGCCAGGACAGCTTATAGCAATCAGCCCCAGCATTTT.

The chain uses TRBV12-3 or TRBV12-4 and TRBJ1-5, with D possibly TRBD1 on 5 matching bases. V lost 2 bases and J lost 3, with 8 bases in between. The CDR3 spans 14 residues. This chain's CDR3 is CASSLRGANQPQHF. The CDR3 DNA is TGTGCCAGCAGTTTACGAGGGGCCAATCAGCCCCAGCATTTT.

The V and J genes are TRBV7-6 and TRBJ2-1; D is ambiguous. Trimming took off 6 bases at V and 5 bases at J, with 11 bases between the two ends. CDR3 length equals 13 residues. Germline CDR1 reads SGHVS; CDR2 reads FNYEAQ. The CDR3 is CASSQRDDNEQFF. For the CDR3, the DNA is TGTGCCAGCAGTCAGAGAGACGACAATGAGCAGTTCTTC.

The CDR3: CASSEDGGGAYEQYF. For the CDR3, the DNA is TGTGCCAGCAGTGAAGACGGCGGGGGGGCCTACGAGCAGTACTTC. The genes are TRBV6-1 and TRBJ2-7; 9 bases agree with TRBD2. Trimming cost V 1 base and J 2 bases; bases outside gene matches: 3. Germline CDR1 MNHNS, CDR2 SASEGT. The CDR3 is 15 amino acids.

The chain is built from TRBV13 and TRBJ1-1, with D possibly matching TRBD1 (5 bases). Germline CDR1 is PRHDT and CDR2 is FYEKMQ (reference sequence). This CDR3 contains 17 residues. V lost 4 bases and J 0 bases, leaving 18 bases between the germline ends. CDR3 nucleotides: TGTGCCAGCAGCTCTTGGGACTCCGATGGAATGAACACTGAAGCTTTCTTT. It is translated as CASSSWDSDGMNTEAFF.

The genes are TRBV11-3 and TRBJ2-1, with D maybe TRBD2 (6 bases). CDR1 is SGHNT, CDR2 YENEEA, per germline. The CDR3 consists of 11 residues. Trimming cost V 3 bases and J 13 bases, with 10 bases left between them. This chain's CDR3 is CASSFGTSQFF. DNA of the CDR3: TGTGCCAGCAGCTTCGGGACTTCACAGTTCTTC.

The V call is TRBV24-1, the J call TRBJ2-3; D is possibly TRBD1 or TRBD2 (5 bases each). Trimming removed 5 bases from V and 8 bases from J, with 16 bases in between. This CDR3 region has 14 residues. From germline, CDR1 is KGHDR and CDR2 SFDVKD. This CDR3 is CATSGVEGPGTQYF. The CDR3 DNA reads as TGTGCCACCAGTGGTGTTGAGGGACCAGGTACGCAGTATTTT.

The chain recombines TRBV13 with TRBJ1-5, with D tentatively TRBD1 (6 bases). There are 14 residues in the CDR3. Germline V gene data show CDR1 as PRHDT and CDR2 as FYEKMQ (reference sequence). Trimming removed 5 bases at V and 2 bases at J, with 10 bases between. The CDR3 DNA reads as TGTGCCAGCAGCGCAAGGGGGGGCAATCAGCCCCAGCATTTT. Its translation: CASSARGGNQPQHF.

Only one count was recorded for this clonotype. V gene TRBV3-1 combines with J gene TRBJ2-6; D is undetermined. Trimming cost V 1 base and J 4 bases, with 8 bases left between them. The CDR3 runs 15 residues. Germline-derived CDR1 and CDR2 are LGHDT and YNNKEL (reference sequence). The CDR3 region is CASSQVGSGANVLTF. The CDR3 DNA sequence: TGTGCCAGCAGCCAAGTAGGGTCCGGGGCCAACGTCCTGACTTTC.

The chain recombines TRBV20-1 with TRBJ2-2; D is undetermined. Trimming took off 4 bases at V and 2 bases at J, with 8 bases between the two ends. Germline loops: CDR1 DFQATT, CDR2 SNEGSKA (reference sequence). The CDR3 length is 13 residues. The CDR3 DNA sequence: TGCAGTGCTAAAAGTCTAAACACCGGGGAGCTGTTTTTT. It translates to CSAKSLNTGELFF.